Only a few counts were recorded for the clone carrying this TCR beta chain. These data originate in a study of response to subunit inactivated influenza vaccine. TCRdb reprocessed the RT-PCR reads via MiXCR and lists one record per CDR3 protein. The sample yields approximately 500,000 distinct CDR3 sequences, roughly 15% seen once. This material consisted of PBMCs from blood, taken 11 to 12 days after vaccination. The TCR originated in a man aged 50 to 60 who received an inactivated influenza vaccine.

CDR3 nucleotide sequence: TGCGCCAGCAGCCAAGTGGGTCTGAGACAGGGCAATAATCAGCCCCAGCATTTT. It encodes CASSQVGLRQGNNQPQHF. The chain joins TRBV4-1 to TRBJ1-5; TRBD1 matches 7 bases. In germline, CDR1 is MGHRA, CDR2 YSYEKL. The CDR3 is 18 residues long. Trimming took 1 base from V and 4 from J; bases not matched to a gene: 13.